The clone carrying this T cell receptor beta chain has a handful of counts. What it binds is unknown. The record originates from a study of vaccination and CD4 T cells after COVID-19. At the level of the study: Post-vaccine sample collection happened at a median of approximately 77 days after dose two, ranging 14 to 241.

Germline V CDR1 and CDR2: WSHSY, SAAADI. The germline V and J ends were trimmed by 5 bases and 6 bases, with 16 bases remaining between them. This CDR3 region has 14 residues. The Oncomine TCR Beta short-read assay was what sequenced the DNA obtained from cultured CD4+ T cells. TCRdb ran MiXCR on the PCR reads and lists one entry per CDR3 protein. The sample lists about 18,000 distinct CDR3 sequences, around 50% occurring once. Described treatment: roughly ten-day PBMC culture with coronavirus spike peptide pools or control peptides (ViraFEST assay). Sequenced material: CD4+ T cells from blood, cultured in vitro. This rearrangement joins TRBV10-2 to TRBJ1-2; D perhaps matches TRBD1 (5 bases). This sequence was found in a human donor who had recovered from COVID-19. CDR3 DNA sequence: TGCGCCAGCAGTTCAGGACAAATAAAACATGGCTACACCTTC. Encoded protein: CASSSGQIKHGYTF.